Presented here are 16 T cell receptor beta chains from one specimen sequenced in a study of blood T cells in healthy people across ages (dated by TCRdb to the mid-2010s). Receptor libraries were prepared by 5' RACE. Sequencing took place on an Illumina HiSeq 2500. A second PCR of roughly 6 to 11 cycles was run with a J-beta primer mix and a sample-barcoded 5' primer. TCRdb trimmed the raw reads at Q25, called clones with MiXCR and kept productive beta chains. CDR3 protein duplicates are merged, each entry listing the most common genes and DNA. The sample table shows around 1,700,000 distinct CDR3 sequences, and over 25% are seen once. Roughly 8.2% of the sample lies in the top ten. Specimen: blood. The receptors originated from a woman between 25 and 40 years old in good health.

A note on this clonotype: At one end, the junction sequence differs from germline, possibly due to a read error. This chain links TRBV30 with TRBJ2-6; D remains ambiguous. The CDR3 spans 14 residues. Germline loops: CDR1 GTSNPN, CDR2 SVGIG (reference sequence). The CDR3 protein is CARSFGSGANVLTF. CDR3 sequence (DNA): TGTGCCCGGAGTTTTGGATCTGGGGCCAACGTCCTGACTTTC. The variable domain in full, completed from reference TRBV30 and TRBJ2-6, reads SQTIHQWPATLVQPVGSPLSLECTVEGTSNPNLYWYRQAAGRGLQLLFYSVGIGQISSEVPQNLSASRPQDRQFILSSKKLLLSDSGFYLCARSFGSGANVLTFGAGSRLTVL.

This clonotype has only a few counts. The rearrangement uses TRBV29-1 and TRBJ2-3, with 8 nucleotides matching TRBD2. V trimming: 7 bases; J trimming: 5 bases; junction bases outside the gene matches: 5. Germline CDR1 is SQVTM and CDR2 is ANQGSEA. This CDR3 spans 12 amino acids. The CDR3 spells CSAAGDLDTQYF. In DNA, the CDR3 is TGCAGCGCAGCGGGAGACCTAGATACGCAGTATTTT.

This clonotype was found a few times. Given a much more abundant clone one base away, this may be a read error. V gene TRBV6-2 or TRBV6-3 combines with J gene TRBJ1-5, with D hard to call. Germline assignment: CDR1 MNHEY and CDR2 SVGEGT. There are 13 residues in the CDR3. CDR3 sequence reads: CASSYLKNRPQHF. CDR3 DNA sequence: TGTGCCAGCAGTTACCTCAAAAATCGGCCCCAGCATTTT.

The chain joins TRBV6-5 to TRBJ2-5; tentatively, D is TRBD2 (6 bases). Germline CDR1 is MNHEY and CDR2 is SVGAGI. There are 13 residues in the CDR3. The V gene lost 0 bases and the J gene lost 6 bases, with 8 bases spanning the gap. The CDR3 region has the DNA TGTGCCAGCAGTTACTCGGGGGGACAGACCCAGTACTTC. Its translation is CASSYSGGQTQYF.

This clonotype was seen a few times. The chain links TRBV12-3 or TRBV12-4 to TRBJ1-1; unclear D gene. CDR3 size: 14 residues. Trimming took off 3 bases at V and 0 bases at J, with 8 bases between the two ends. The CDR3 reads CASSFRRVNTEAFF. The DNA of the CDR3 is TGTGCCAGCAGTTTTAGACGTGTGAACACTGAAGCTTTCTTT.

This chain connects TRBV9 to TRBJ2-1; 7 bases line up with TRBD2. Per the germline V gene, CDR1 is SGDLS and CDR2 is YYNGEE. V was clipped by 0 bases and J by 10 bases; unmatched bases: 7. CDR3 length: 14 amino acids. The CDR3: CASSVAGGIYEQFF. The CDR3 DNA sequence: TGTGCCAGCAGCGTAGCGGGAGGAATCTACGAGCAGTTCTTC.

This sequence joins TRBV20-1 and TRBJ2-2, with D possibly matching TRBD1 (6 bases). V was trimmed by 3 bases and J by 1 base, leaving 9 bases between them. Germline V CDR1 and CDR2: DFQATT, SNEGSKA (reference sequence). The CDR3 contains 14 residues. CDR3 DNA sequence: TGCAGTGCTAGCGGGACACTGAACACCGGGGAGCTGTTTTTT. Translated, it gives CSASGTLNTGELFF.

In this sample, this clonotype turned up many times. J is TRBJ1-1 and V is TRBV12-3 or TRBV12-4; TRBD1 aligns across 12 bases. CDR3 length equals 15 residues. After removal of 6 bases from V and 4 bases from J, the junction contained 6 bases not matched to a gene. The chain's CDR3 is CASRGQGAIGTEAFF. CDR3 bases: TGTGCCAGCAGGGGACAGGGGGCTATAGGCACTGAAGCTTTCTTT.

There are many counts of this clonotype. The chain recombines TRBV29-1 with TRBJ2-1, with 7 bases aligning to TRBD2. V shed 3 bases, J shed 1 base, and the junction held 12 bases outside the gene matches. Germline loops: CDR1 SQVTM, CDR2 ANQGSEA. The CDR3 runs 17 residues. CDR3 bases: TGCAGCGTTGACTTTCTAGCGTCTAGCGGATCCTACAATGAGCAGTTCTTC. This gives the protein CSVDFLASSGSYNEQFF.

A note on this clonotype: This may arise from a read error, as a much more abundant clone is one base away. The rearrangement uses TRBV24-1 and TRBJ2-7, with a possible D match to TRBD1 (6 bases). The CDR3 runs 14 residues. Germline V gene lookup returns CDR1 KGHDR and CDR2 SFDVKD. Trimming left V 1 base short and J 5 bases short, with 11 bases between. The CDR3 sequence: CATSDLRQANEQYF. The CDR3 nucleotides read TGTGCCACCAGTGATTTACGACAGGCTAACGAGCAGTACTTC.

DNA for the CDR3: TGCAGTCTTGATGCTCTAGCCAAAAACATTCAGTACTTC. It specifies CSLDALAKNIQYF. The chain links TRBV20-1 to TRBJ2-4; D is unresolved. Germline V gene data show CDR1 as DFQATT and CDR2 as SNEGSKA (reference sequence). The CDR3 is made up of 13 amino acids. Trimming shortened V by 8 bases and J by 0 bases, and 11 bases separated the two germline ends.

V and J are TRBV20-1 and TRBJ1-4; D remains ambiguous. CDR1 and CDR2 (germline): DFQATT, SNEGSKA (reference sequence). The CDR3 loop spans 15 amino acids. Trimming left V 0 bases short and J 8 bases short, with 16 bases between. The CDR3 nucleotides read TGCAGTGCTAGAGACCGAGGAAAAGGTGACGAAAAACTGTTTTTT. This translates into CSARDRGKGDEKLFF.

This chain connects TRBV18 to TRBJ2-3, with TRBD2 matching over 9 bases. V was clipped by 2 bases and J by 7 bases; unmatched bases: 7. CDR3 length equals 15 residues. Germline CDR1 is KGHSH and CDR2 is LQKENI. The CDR3 nucleotides read TGTGCCAGCTCACCAGCTAGCGGGATCCCGAATACGCAGTATTTT. Translated, it gives CASSPASGIPNTQYF.

The CDR3 here is CASSQVLVSYNEQFF. The CDR3 nucleotides are TGCGCCAGCAGCCAAGTTCTGGTTTCCTACAATGAGCAGTTCTTC. This chain connects TRBV4-1 to TRBJ2-1; no clear D. The germline V gene encodes CDR1 MGHRA and CDR2 YSYEKL. The V gene lost 1 base and the J gene lost 1 base, with 8 bases spanning the gap. The CDR3 has 15 amino acids.

In its sample, this clonotype was seen many times. This chain connects TRBV29-1 to TRBJ2-7; the D is unclear. The CDR3 loop spans 15 amino acids. Germline V gene data show CDR1 as SQVTM and CDR2 as ANQGSEA. Trimming pared 2 bases from V and 2 bases from J, leaving 16 bases between. The CDR3 here is CSVERRGQVPYEQYF. CDR3 nucleotide sequence: TGCAGCGTTGAAAGAAGAGGTCAGGTACCCTACGAGCAGTACTTC.

This rearrangement joins TRBV12-3 or TRBV12-4 to TRBJ2-7, with D possibly being TRBD2 (5 bases). There are 17 residues in the CDR3. V was trimmed by 6 bases and J by 2 bases, leaving 23 bases between them. CDR3 bases: TGTGCCAGCAGCCAAAACCCCGGGGTTCTTCTAACCTACGAGCAGTACTTC. Protein sequence: CASSQNPGVLLTYEQYF.